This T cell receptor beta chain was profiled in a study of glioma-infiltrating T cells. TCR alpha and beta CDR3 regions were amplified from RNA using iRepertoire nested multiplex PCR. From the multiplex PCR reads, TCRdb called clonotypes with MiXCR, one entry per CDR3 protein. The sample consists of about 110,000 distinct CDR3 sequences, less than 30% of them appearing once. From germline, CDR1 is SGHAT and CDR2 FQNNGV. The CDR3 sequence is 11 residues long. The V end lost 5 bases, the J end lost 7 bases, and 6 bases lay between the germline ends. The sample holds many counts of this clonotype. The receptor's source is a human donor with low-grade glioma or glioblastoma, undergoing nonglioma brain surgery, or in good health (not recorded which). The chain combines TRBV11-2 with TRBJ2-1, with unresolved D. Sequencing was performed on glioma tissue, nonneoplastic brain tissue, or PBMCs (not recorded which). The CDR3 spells CASSLSNEQFF. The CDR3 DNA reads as TGTGCCAGCAGCCTAAGTAATGAGCAGTTCTTC.